A selection of T cell receptor beta chains follows, all from one sample in a study of blood T cell repertoires in COVID-19. TCRdb's copy holds only in-frame clones and misses some; the assay was immunoSEQ multiplex PCR. In the table there are approximately 74,000 clones, roughly 90% of which are singletons. Material: peripheral blood. The receptors shown here come from an older woman with acute or convalescent COVID-19. Both conserved end residues are part of each CDR3. The D gene is left open where the match is weak. Some rows mark clone size as missing; the rest say once, few, many or name a class of expanded clone.

v_gene	j_gene	d_gene	abundance	CDR3aa	CDR3nt
TRBV2	TRBJ1-2	TRBD1	-	CASSSTWDSQGYTF	TGTGCCAGCAGCAGTACTTGGGACAGCCAGGGCTACACCTTC
TRBV7-9	TRBJ2-3	-	-	CASSEARAASTDTQYF	TGTGCCAGCAGCGAGGCCCGTGCGGCTAGCACAGATACGCAGTATTTT
TRBV28	TRBJ1-1	TRBD1	-	CASRTVPGQGPLNTEAFF	TGTGCCAGCAGGACCGTCCCGGGACAGGGCCCATTGAACACTGAAGCTTTCTTT
TRBV4-1	TRBJ2-1	-	-	CASSLRGGSSYNEQFF	TGCGCCAGCAGCCTGCGAGGGGGTAGCTCCTACAATGAGCAGTTCTTC
TRBV19	TRBJ2-1	TRBD2	-	CASSIPGLADLYNEQFF	TGTGCCAGTAGTATCCCGGGACTAGCGGACCTCTACAATGAGCAGTTCTTC
TRBV2	TRBJ2-1	TRBD2	-	CASSARRGGGEQFF	TGTGCCAGCAGTGCCAGGCGGGGGGGCGGTGAGCAGTTCTTC
TRBV9	TRBJ2-5	-	-	CASSPGVYETQYF	TGTGCCAGCAGCCCGGGGGTGTACGAGACCCAGTACTTC
TRBV3-1/TRBV3-2	TRBJ2-4	-	-	CASSQGPSSIQYF	TGTGCCAGCAGCCAAGGTCCGTCGAGCATTCAGTACTTC
TRBV7-9	TRBJ1-4	-	few	CASSLSSGVNEKLFF	TGTGCCAGCAGCCTAAGCTCAGGTGTTAATGAAAAACTGTTTTTT
TRBV28	TRBJ1-6	-	-	CASSLSGLGQGSSYNSPPHF	TGTGCCAGCAGTTTATCAGGTTTGGGCCAGGGGAGCTCCTATAATTCACCCCCCCACTTT
TRBV9	TRBJ2-2	-	-	CASKGPGNTGELFF	TGTGCCAGCAAGGGGCCCGGGAACACCGGGGAGCTGTTTTTT
TRBV19	TRBJ1-1	-	-	CASSPKGHTYLNTEAFF	TGTGCCAGTAGTCCCAAGGGACACACATATTTGAACACTGAAGCTTTCTTT
TRBV5-5	TRBJ1-4	-	-	CASSLLTVEKLFF	TGTGCCAGCAGCTTGTTGACAGTTGAAAAACTGTTTTTT
TRBV6-6	TRBJ2-5	TRBD2	-	CASSKSSGRAGETQYF	TGTGCCAGCAGTAAATCTAGCGGGAGGGCAGGGGAGACCCAGTACTTC
TRBV19	TRBJ1-1	-	-	CASIGRWGGNTEAFF	TGTGCCAGTATCGGTCGGTGGGGGGGGAACACTGAAGCTTTCTTT
TRBV13	TRBJ2-2	-	-	CASSLSGQGLRTGELFF	TGTGCCAGCAGCCTCTCCGGGCAGGGCCTTAGGACCGGGGAGCTGTTTTTT
TRBV4-1	TRBJ1-2	TRBD1	-	CASSQPGQGMSGYTF	TGCGCCAGCAGCCAACCGGGACAGGGCATGTCCGGCTACACCTTC
TRBV10-3	TRBJ2-3	TRBD1	-	CAISTQGPSTDTQYF	TGTGCCATCAGCACACAGGGGCCTAGCACAGATACGCAGTATTTT
TRBV19	TRBJ1-2	TRBD1	-	CASLPGQGFAGYTF	TGTGCCAGTCTTCCGGGACAGGGTTTCGCTGGCTACACCTTC
TRBV6-5	TRBJ2-5	TRBD2	-	CASSPPSGAETQYF	TGTGCCAGCAGCCCCCCTAGCGGGGCAGAGACCCAGTACTTC
TRBV29-1	TRBJ1-5	-	-	CSVAYGNQPQHF	TGCAGCGTTGCCTATGGCAATCAGCCCCAGCATTTT
TRBV5-1	TRBJ2-1	-	-	CASSFNYRFSYNEQFF	TGCGCCAGCAGCTTCAACTACAGGTTCTCCTACAATGAGCAGTTCTTC
TRBV28	TRBJ2-2	-	-	CASSLLTGELFF	TGTGCCAGCAGCCTTCTTACCGGGGAGCTGTTTTTT
TRBV6-5	TRBJ2-1	-	-	CASSYSRDVRYEQFF	TGTGCCAGCAGTTACTCCCGGGATGTTCGGTATGAGCAGTTCTTC
TRBV25-1	TRBJ2-5	-	-	CASSESAGETQYF	TGTGCCAGCAGTGAATCGGCGGGAGAGACCCAGTACTTC
TRBV20-1	TRBJ1-1	-	-	CSASWGGMVEAFF	TGCAGTGCCAGTTGGGGGGGCATGGTTGAAGCTTTCTTT
TRBV5-1	TRBJ2-4	-	-	CASTPPRQTELLKAKNIQYF	TGCGCCAGCACCCCTCCCAGACAGACTGAACTGCTTAAAGCCAAAAACATTCAGTACTTC
TRBV4-1	TRBJ1-5	-	once	CASSQGPPGGIMPQHF	TGCGCCAGCAGCCAAGGGCCGCCGGGGGGAATAATGCCCCAGCATTTT
TRBV7-2	TRBJ1-1	TRBD1	-	CASRRQGNTEAFF	TGTGCCAGCAGGCGACAGGGGAACACTGAAGCTTTCTTT
TRBV27	TRBJ1-2	TRBD1	-	CASSMSQGAGGYTF	TGTGCCAGCAGTATGTCACAGGGGGCGGGAGGCTACACCTTC
TRBV12-5	TRBJ2-1	TRBD2	-	CASGPPLAVSYNEQFF	TGTGCTAGTGGTCCGCCACTAGCGGTGAGCTACAATGAGCAGTTCTTC
TRBV9	TRBJ1-4	-	-	CASSVTVPGEKLFF	TGTGCCAGCAGCGTGACAGTTCCGGGTGAAAAACTGTTTTTT
TRBV5-6	TRBJ1-6	-	few	CASSFGPRVDSPLHF	TGTGCCAGCAGCTTTGGCCCCAGGGTTGATTCACCCCTCCACTTT
TRBV7-8	TRBJ2-3	-	-	CASSLQPGSTDTQYF	TGTGCCAGCAGCCTACAGCCAGGGAGCACAGATACGCAGTATTTT
TRBV5-6	TRBJ1-6	-	-	CASSLEKGQNSPLHF	TGTGCCAGCAGCTTGGAAAAGGGACAAAATTCACCCCTCCACTTT
TRBV10-2	TRBJ2-3	TRBD2	-	CASGGGSTDTQYF	TGCGCCAGCGGGGGGGGAAGCACAGATACGCAGTATTTT
TRBV28	TRBJ1-4	TRBD1	few	CASSFRDREGLFF	TGTGCCAGCAGTTTTAGGGACAGGGAAGGGCTGTTTTTT
TRBV18	TRBJ1-6	TRBD1	-	CASSPTPLDRGSSYNSPLHF	TGTGCCAGCTCACCAACACCTCTCGACAGGGGGAGCTCCTATAATTCACCCCTCCACTTT
TRBV2	TRBJ2-2	-	few	CASKHRGGTGELFF	TGTGCCAGCAAACACAGGGGAGGCACCGGGGAGCTGTTTTTT
TRBV19	TRBJ1-1	-	once	CASSRGKMNTEAFF	TGTGCCAGTAGTAGAGGAAAGATGAACACTGAAGCTTTCTTT
TRBV7-3	TRBJ2-3	TRBD1	-	CASSLDRVTDTQYF	TGTGCCAGCAGCCTCGACAGGGTCACAGATACGCAGTATTTT
TRBV3-1/TRBV3-2	TRBJ2-2	-	-	CASSQGRESGELFF	TGTGCCAGCAGCCAAGGACGGGAGTCCGGGGAGCTGTTTTTT
TRBV28	TRBJ1-6	-	-	CAIETGSSYNSPLHF	TGTGCCATCGAGACGGGGAGCTCCTATAATTCACCCCTCCACTTT
TRBV6-5	TRBJ1-4	-	-	CASAPLGGNEKLFF	TGTGCCAGCGCTCCGTTAGGGGGTAATGAAAAACTGTTTTTT
TRBV2	TRBJ1-6	TRBD1	-	CASSRDRVTYNSPLHF	TGTGCCAGCAGTAGGGACAGGGTCACCTATAATTCACCCCTCCACTTT
TRBV12-5	TRBJ1-5	TRBD1	-	CASGLTGGRQPQHF	TGTGCTAGTGGCCTAACAGGGGGACGGCAGCCCCAGCATTTT
TRBV6-5	TRBJ1-2	TRBD1	-	CASSWTRDRDGYTF	TGTGCCAGCAGCTGGACTCGGGACAGGGACGGCTACACCTTC
TRBV2	TRBJ1-2	-	-	CASSEGSYGYTF	TGTGCCAGCAGTGAGGGCAGCTATGGCTACACCTTC